Listed below are T cell receptor beta chains from one sample, sequenced in a study of cytomegalovirus exposure and HLA in healthy donors. The method was immunoSEQ multiplex PCR; TCRdb's version includes in-frame clones alone and lacks a portion of them. The sample contains approximately 160,000 clones, almost 80% of which appear only once. The material sequenced was PBMCs. The receptors were sampled from a male donor in good health and CMV-seronegative. The CDR3 runs from the conserved cysteine through the conserved F or W. The D gene is left open where the match is weak. A clone size is listed for some rows: how often the clone was seen (once, few, many), or a class if it is expanded.

size: .
D: .
J: TRBJ2-3
V: TRBV30
DNA: TGTGCCTGGAGTGGAGGTCGCCTCACAGATACGCAGTATTTT
CDR3: CAWSGGRLTDTQYF

size: .
D: .
J: TRBJ2-1
V: TRBV7-6
DNA: TGTGCCAGCAGCTTAGACACGATTTACAATGAGCAGTTCTTC
CDR3: CASSLDTIYNEQFF

size: .
D: TRBD2
J: TRBJ2-7
V: TRBV4-2
DNA: TGTGCCAGCAGCCAAGAACTAGCGCCCTACGAGCAGTACTTC
CDR3: CASSQELAPYEQYF

size: .
D: TRBD1
J: TRBJ2-5
V: TRBV2
DNA: TGTGCCAGCAGTTTGGACAGGGCCCAAGAGACCCAGTACTTC
CDR3: CASSLDRAQETQYF

size: .
D: TRBD2
J: TRBJ2-3
V: TRBV30
DNA: TGTGCCTGGAGTGTTAGCGGGGGGGCCCTTGATACGCAGTATTTT
CDR3: CAWSVSGGALDTQYF

size: .
D: TRBD2
J: TRBJ2-7
V: TRBV5-1
DNA: TGCGCCAGCAGCCCTGGGGACTACCCCTACGAGCAGTACTTC
CDR3: CASSPGDYPYEQYF

size: .
D: .
J: TRBJ1-4
V: TRBV4-2
DNA: TGTGCCAGCAGCCAAGAAAGGGCGCAGGCGGGTGAAAAACTGTTTTTT
CDR3: CASSQERAQAGEKLFF

size: .
D: TRBD2
J: TRBJ2-3
V: TRBV29-1
DNA: TGCAGCGTTGCCCCCGGGGGGAAGCGGGGTAGCACAGATACGCAGTATTTT
CDR3: CSVAPGGKRGSTDTQYF

size: .
D: .
J: TRBJ1-5
V: TRBV6-5
DNA: TGTGCCAGCACCCTCGGGACAAGCAATCAGCCCCAGCATTTT
CDR3: CASTLGTSNQPQHF

size: .
D: .
J: TRBJ2-5
V: TRBV7-2
DNA: TGTGCCAGCAGCTCCGACCCGGGCAGGGCCGAGACCCAGTACTTC
CDR3: CASSSDPGRAETQYF

size: .
D: TRBD2
J: TRBJ2-7
V: TRBV7-2
DNA: TGTGCCAGCAGCCTCGGGACTAGCGGGACCCCCTACGAGCAGTACTTC
CDR3: CASSLGTSGTPYEQYF

size: .
D: .
J: TRBJ2-1
V: TRBV7-7
DNA: TGTGCCAGCAGCCCCGTCGGGGAGGACAATGAGCAGTTCTTC
CDR3: CASSPVGEDNEQFF

size: .
D: TRBD1
J: TRBJ1-5
V: TRBV2
DNA: TGTGCCAGCAGTTTTTCGGGACAGATCAATCAGCCCCAGCATTTT
CDR3: CASSFSGQINQPQHF

size: .
D: .
J: TRBJ1-2
V: TRBV30
DNA: TGTGCCTGGAGTGGTAAGAGGTCGGCGGGTGGCTACACCTTC
CDR3: CAWSGKRSAGGYTF

size: .
D: .
J: TRBJ2-5
V: TRBV5-6
DNA: TGTGCCAGCAGCTTAAAGGGGAGGGAGACCCAGTACTTC
CDR3: CASSLKGRETQYF

size: .
D: TRBD1
J: TRBJ1-5
V: TRBV7-2
DNA: TGTGCCAGCAGCCCACGGACAGGGAGTCAGCCCCAGCATTTT
CDR3: CASSPRTGSQPQHF

size: .
D: .
J: TRBJ1-5
V: TRBV6-1
DNA: TGTGCCGGGGCAGGGGGCAATCAGCCCCAGCATTTT
CDR3: CAGAGGNQPQHF

size: few
D: .
J: TRBJ2-7
V: TRBV11-3
DNA: TGTGCCAGCAGCTTAGACAGGGCCGACGAGCAGTACTTC
CDR3: CASSLDRADEQYF

size: .
D: TRBD2
J: TRBJ2-1
V: TRBV11-2
DNA: TGTGCCAGCAGCCCCCGACTAGCGGGAGTATACAATGAGCAGTTCTTC
CDR3: CASSPRLAGVYNEQFF

size: once
D: TRBD1
J: TRBJ1-2
V: TRBV7-9
DNA: TGTGCCAGCAGCGACCCCCGACAGGGGGCCGGCTATGGCTACACCTTC
CDR3: CASSDPRQGAGYGYTF

size: .
D: TRBD2
J: TRBJ2-3
V: TRBV19
DNA: TGTGCCAGTAGTATAGAACCGGGAGGGAGCACAGATACGCAGTATTTT
CDR3: CASSIEPGGSTDTQYF

size: .
D: TRBD2
J: TRBJ2-3
V: TRBV2
DNA: TGTGCCAGCACCGGACTACTAGCGGGGACAGATACGCAGTATTTT
CDR3: CASTGLLAGTDTQYF

size: once
D: .
J: TRBJ2-3
V: TRBV9
DNA: TGTGCCAGCAGCCCTGACAGCCGACCAGATACGCAGTATTTT
CDR3: CASSPDSRPDTQYF

size: .
D: .
J: TRBJ1-5
V: TRBV21-1
DNA: TGTGCCAGCAGCAAAAAGAGTAGAGACAGCCACAACCTCAATCAGCCCCAGCATTTT
CDR3: CASSKKSRDSHNLNQPQHF

size: .
D: .
J: TRBJ2-7
V: TRBV20-1
DNA: TGCAGTGCTCCGGGTGACTACGAGCAGTACTTC
CDR3: CSAPGDYEQYF

size: .
D: .
J: TRBJ1-2
V: TRBV25-1
DNA: TGTGCCAGCAGTCGCGATGGCTACACCTTC
CDR3: CASSRDGYTF

size: .
D: TRBD2
J: TRBJ2-7
V: TRBV7-9
DNA: TGTGCCAGCACGGAAGGGCTAGCGGGAGGGCGCCCCTACGAGCAGTACTTC
CDR3: CASTEGLAGGRPYEQYF

size: .
D: TRBD2
J: TRBJ2-5
V: TRBV5-8
DNA: TGTGCCAGCAGCGGGGGGGTAGCGGGAGGCGTGGAGACCCAGTACTTC
CDR3: CASSGGVAGGVETQYF

size: .
D: TRBD1
J: TRBJ2-5
V: TRBV5-4
DNA: TGTGCCAGCAGCCCTAGAGGGGGCGGTACCACGGGAGAGACCCAGTACTTC
CDR3: CASSPRGGGTTGETQYF

size: .
D: TRBD1
J: TRBJ1-5
V: TRBV5-4
DNA: TGTGCCAGCAGCGTGACAGGGGCCAATCAGCCCCAGCATTTT
CDR3: CASSVTGANQPQHF

size: .
D: .
J: TRBJ2-1
V: TRBV27
DNA: TGTGCCAACAGTCCCCAGCGGTTGAGCTCCTACAATGAGCAGTTCTTC
CDR3: CANSPQRLSSYNEQFF

size: .
D: .
J: TRBJ2-3
V: TRBV5-4
DNA: TGTGCCAGCAGGGGCGGACAGAGCACAGATACGCAGTATTTT
CDR3: CASRGGQSTDTQYF

size: .
D: TRBD1
J: TRBJ1-4
V: TRBV5-4
DNA: TGTGCCAGCAGCCGGGGACAGGGAAATGAAAAACTGTTTTTT
CDR3: CASSRGQGNEKLFF

size: .
D: TRBD1
J: TRBJ1-2
V: TRBV5-1
DNA: TGCGCCAGCAGCTTGGGGGACAGCTCTTGGGATGGCTACACCTTC
CDR3: CASSLGDSSWDGYTF

size: once
D: TRBD1
J: TRBJ1-1
V: TRBV6-1
DNA: TGTGCCAGCAGTGAAAGGGACAGGGCCCCTGAAGCTTTCTTT
CDR3: CASSERDRAPEAFF

size: few
D: TRBD2
J: TRBJ2-7
V: TRBV28
DNA: TGTGCCAGCAGACACTCGAGGTTAGCGGGAGGGTTAATCTACGAGCAGTACTTC
CDR3: CASRHSRLAGGLIYEQYF

size: .
D: TRBD2
J: TRBJ2-1
V: TRBV27
DNA: TGTGCCAGCAGTCCCGGACTAGTAGCGACTAATGAGCAGTTCTTC
CDR3: CASSPGLVATNEQFF

size: .
D: TRBD1
J: TRBJ1-5
V: TRBV6-6
DNA: TGTGCCAGCAGAGAGACAGGGGCCTTAAATCAGCCCCAGCATTTT
CDR3: CASRETGALNQPQHF

size: .
D: .
J: TRBJ2-3
V: TRBV11-1
DNA: TGTGCCAGCAGCCCTACAGGGAGTAGCACAGATACGCAGTATTTT
CDR3: CASSPTGSSTDTQYF

size: .
D: TRBD1
J: TRBJ1-5
V: TRBV9
DNA: TGTGCCAGCAGCGCCGCCGGGACAGGGGTAAATCAGCCCCAGCATTTT
CDR3: CASSAAGTGVNQPQHF

size: once
D: TRBD2
J: TRBJ2-2
V: TRBV6-4
DNA: TGTGCCAGCAGTAAAAAACTTCAAAGGGGACTAGCGGACACCGGGGAGCTGTTTTTT
CDR3: CASSKKLQRGLADTGELFF

size: .
D: TRBD1
J: TRBJ1-1
V: TRBV6-1
DNA: TGTGCCATCAGGACAGGATTGATGAACACTGAAGCTTTCTTT
CDR3: CAIRTGLMNTEAFF

size: .
D: .
J: TRBJ1-3
V: TRBV6-5
DNA: TGTGCCAGCAGTTACTCGAGAGGGTTTACTGGAAACACCATATATTTT
CDR3: CASSYSRGFTGNTIYF

size: .
D: .
J: TRBJ1-2
V: TRBV15
DNA: TGTGCCACCAGCAGAGAGGAGTATGGCTACACCTTC
CDR3: CATSREEYGYTF

size: .
D: TRBD2
J: TRBJ2-1
V: TRBV5-6
DNA: TGTGCCAGCACCTGGGGGGGTACCGCCTCCAATGAGCAGTTCTTC
CDR3: CASTWGGTASNEQFF

size: .
D: TRBD1
J: TRBJ1-1
V: TRBV11-2
DNA: TGTGCCAGCAGCCAATATTCAGGGACAGGGGGGACTGAAGCTTTCTTT
CDR3: CASSQYSGTGGTEAFF

size: .
D: .
J: TRBJ2-7
V: TRBV7-2
DNA: TGTGCCAGCAGCCACCAGTACGAGCAGTACTTC
CDR3: CASSHQYEQYF

size: .
D: TRBD2
J: TRBJ2-1
V: TRBV18
DNA: TGTGCCAGCTCACCTCCCACTAGCGGGGATGAGCAGTTCTTC
CDR3: CASSPPTSGDEQFF

size: .
D: TRBD2
J: TRBJ2-7
V: TRBV18
DNA: TGTGCCAGCTCACCGACTAGCGGGAGCAACGAGCAGTACTTC
CDR3: CASSPTSGSNEQYF

size: .
D: .
J: TRBJ1-3
V: TRBV9
DNA: TGTGCCACCGGGGTAGGAAACACCATATATTTT
CDR3: CATGVGNTIYF